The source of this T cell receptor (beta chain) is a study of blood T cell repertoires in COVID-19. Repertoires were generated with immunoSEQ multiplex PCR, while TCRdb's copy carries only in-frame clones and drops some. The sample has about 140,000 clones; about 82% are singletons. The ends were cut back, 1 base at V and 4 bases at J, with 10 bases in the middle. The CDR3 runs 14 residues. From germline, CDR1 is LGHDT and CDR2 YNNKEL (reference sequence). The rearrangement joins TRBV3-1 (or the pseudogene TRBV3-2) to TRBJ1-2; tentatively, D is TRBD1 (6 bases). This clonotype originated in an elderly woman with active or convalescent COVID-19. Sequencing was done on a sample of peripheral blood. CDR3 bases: TGTGCCAGCAGCCAAGTCAGCAGGGGCTATGGCTACACCTTC. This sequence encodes CASSQVSRGYGYTF.